Detailed here is one T cell receptor (beta chain). Its antigen remains unknown. Clones were read by immunoSEQ multiplex PCR, and TCRdb kept only the in-frame ones, dropping some. The table records approximately 260,000 clones, approximately 86% of them present only once. The germline V gene has CDR1 SNHLY and CDR2 FYNNEI. The length of the CDR3 is 14 residues. With 3 bases removed from V and 2 bases from J, the gap between germline ends came to 7 bases. The data derive from a study of cytomegalovirus exposure and HLA in healthy donors. General study points: Rare TCR sequences dominated, though some public TCRs recurred in many donors.

Specimen: PBMCs. The sequence derives from a woman younger than 45 in good health and CMV-seropositive. The V and J genes are TRBV2 and TRBJ1-4; possibly TRBD1 for D (6 bases). The CDR3 is CASSDQGTNEKLFF. The CDR3 DNA is TGTGCCAGCAGTGACCAGGGGACTAATGAAAAACTGTTTTTT.